This TCR beta chain derives from a study of T cell responses to AZD1222 COVID-19 vaccine. Generated by immunoSEQ multiplex PCR, the TCRdb table keeps only in-frame clones and is missing some. In the table there are 95,000 to 100,000 clones, approximately 90% of which are singletons. The sequence was obtained from an adult who received the AZD1222 COVID-19 vaccine. The sample here was peripheral blood, taken 28 days after the second AZD1222 dose.

CDR3 nucleotide sequence: TGCGCCAGCAGCTTGGGGACTAGCGGCTACGAGCAGTACTTC. Translated: CASSLGTSGYEQYF. This rearrangement joins TRBV5-1 to TRBJ2-7; TRBD2 agrees at 10 bases. This CDR3 comprises 14 residues. Germline CDR1 SGHRS, CDR2 YFSETQ. V lost 0 bases, J lost 3 bases, and 0 bases stayed unmatched.